The entry that follows covers one TCR beta chain sequence. The antigen is unknown. Libraries of TCR beta came from iRepertoire HTBI primers plus Arm-PCR of CDR3 regions. One entry per CDR3 protein results from TCRdb running MiXCR on the multiplex PCR reads. This repertoire shows a few hundred thousand distinct CDR3 sequences, around a quarter found once; its top ten account for about 27%. These data belong to a study of regulatory T cells in long-lasting Graves disease. Study-level points and caveats: Persistent patients had more shared public clonotypes (around 2,700) than new patients (approximately 970). Patients with persistent disease showed a bias toward TRBV28, TRBJ1-2 and TRBJ2-5.

The germline V gene encodes CDR1 DFQATT and CDR2 SNEGSKA (reference sequence). With V trimmed by 1 base and J by 2 bases, 4 bases remained unmatched. CDR3 size: 15 residues. The time point: persistent/refractory GD, antithyroid drugs over 5 years with positive TRAb. Researchers made the TCR library from RNA that was extracted from PBMCs. The V gene is TRBV20-1, the J gene TRBJ1-3, with 8 bases fitting TRBD1. The TCR sequence derives from a female donor with Graves disease. This specimen was peripheral blood mononuclear cells (PBMCs), taken when the disease was refractory, from a patient treated with antithyroid drugs. The CDR3 bases are TGCAGTGCTAGAGTGCAGGGGGCAGCTGGAAACACCATATATTTT. Translation: CSARVQGAAGNTIYF.